This T cell receptor beta chain appears in the sequencing data of a study of T-cell memory formation after mild COVID-19. At the level of the study: TCR clusters showed largely donor specificity.

On this clonotype itself: What it binds is not known.

5'RACE with constant-segment primers built TCRalpha and TCRbeta cDNA libraries with UMIs. TCRdb passed the 5' RACE reads through MiXCR, listing each CDR3 protein once. This table holds roughly 560,000 distinct CDR3 sequences, about a fifth found once. The study's findings and limits: Some clones that responded turned up in pre-infection memory, which suggests that cross-reactive memory joined in. Most CD4+ clones that shrank were in CM and EM, while CD8+ ones turned up in EMRA.

The sequencing input was PBMCs or a T cell subset sorted from them (not recorded which). This clonotype was sampled from an adult woman who had mild COVID-19 (a few samples of this study predate the infection). Cell type and time point are not known.

CDR3 DNA: TGTGCCAGCAGCGTAGATCAGGGGGAGACCCAGTACTTC. This sequence encodes CASSVDQGETQYF. V usage is TRBV9 and J usage is TRBJ2-5, with a tentative D call TRBD1 (6 bases). Germline assignment: CDR1 SGDLS and CDR2 YYNGEE. The CDR3 totals 13 residues. The ends were cut back, 0 bases at V and 5 bases at J, with 8 bases in the middle.